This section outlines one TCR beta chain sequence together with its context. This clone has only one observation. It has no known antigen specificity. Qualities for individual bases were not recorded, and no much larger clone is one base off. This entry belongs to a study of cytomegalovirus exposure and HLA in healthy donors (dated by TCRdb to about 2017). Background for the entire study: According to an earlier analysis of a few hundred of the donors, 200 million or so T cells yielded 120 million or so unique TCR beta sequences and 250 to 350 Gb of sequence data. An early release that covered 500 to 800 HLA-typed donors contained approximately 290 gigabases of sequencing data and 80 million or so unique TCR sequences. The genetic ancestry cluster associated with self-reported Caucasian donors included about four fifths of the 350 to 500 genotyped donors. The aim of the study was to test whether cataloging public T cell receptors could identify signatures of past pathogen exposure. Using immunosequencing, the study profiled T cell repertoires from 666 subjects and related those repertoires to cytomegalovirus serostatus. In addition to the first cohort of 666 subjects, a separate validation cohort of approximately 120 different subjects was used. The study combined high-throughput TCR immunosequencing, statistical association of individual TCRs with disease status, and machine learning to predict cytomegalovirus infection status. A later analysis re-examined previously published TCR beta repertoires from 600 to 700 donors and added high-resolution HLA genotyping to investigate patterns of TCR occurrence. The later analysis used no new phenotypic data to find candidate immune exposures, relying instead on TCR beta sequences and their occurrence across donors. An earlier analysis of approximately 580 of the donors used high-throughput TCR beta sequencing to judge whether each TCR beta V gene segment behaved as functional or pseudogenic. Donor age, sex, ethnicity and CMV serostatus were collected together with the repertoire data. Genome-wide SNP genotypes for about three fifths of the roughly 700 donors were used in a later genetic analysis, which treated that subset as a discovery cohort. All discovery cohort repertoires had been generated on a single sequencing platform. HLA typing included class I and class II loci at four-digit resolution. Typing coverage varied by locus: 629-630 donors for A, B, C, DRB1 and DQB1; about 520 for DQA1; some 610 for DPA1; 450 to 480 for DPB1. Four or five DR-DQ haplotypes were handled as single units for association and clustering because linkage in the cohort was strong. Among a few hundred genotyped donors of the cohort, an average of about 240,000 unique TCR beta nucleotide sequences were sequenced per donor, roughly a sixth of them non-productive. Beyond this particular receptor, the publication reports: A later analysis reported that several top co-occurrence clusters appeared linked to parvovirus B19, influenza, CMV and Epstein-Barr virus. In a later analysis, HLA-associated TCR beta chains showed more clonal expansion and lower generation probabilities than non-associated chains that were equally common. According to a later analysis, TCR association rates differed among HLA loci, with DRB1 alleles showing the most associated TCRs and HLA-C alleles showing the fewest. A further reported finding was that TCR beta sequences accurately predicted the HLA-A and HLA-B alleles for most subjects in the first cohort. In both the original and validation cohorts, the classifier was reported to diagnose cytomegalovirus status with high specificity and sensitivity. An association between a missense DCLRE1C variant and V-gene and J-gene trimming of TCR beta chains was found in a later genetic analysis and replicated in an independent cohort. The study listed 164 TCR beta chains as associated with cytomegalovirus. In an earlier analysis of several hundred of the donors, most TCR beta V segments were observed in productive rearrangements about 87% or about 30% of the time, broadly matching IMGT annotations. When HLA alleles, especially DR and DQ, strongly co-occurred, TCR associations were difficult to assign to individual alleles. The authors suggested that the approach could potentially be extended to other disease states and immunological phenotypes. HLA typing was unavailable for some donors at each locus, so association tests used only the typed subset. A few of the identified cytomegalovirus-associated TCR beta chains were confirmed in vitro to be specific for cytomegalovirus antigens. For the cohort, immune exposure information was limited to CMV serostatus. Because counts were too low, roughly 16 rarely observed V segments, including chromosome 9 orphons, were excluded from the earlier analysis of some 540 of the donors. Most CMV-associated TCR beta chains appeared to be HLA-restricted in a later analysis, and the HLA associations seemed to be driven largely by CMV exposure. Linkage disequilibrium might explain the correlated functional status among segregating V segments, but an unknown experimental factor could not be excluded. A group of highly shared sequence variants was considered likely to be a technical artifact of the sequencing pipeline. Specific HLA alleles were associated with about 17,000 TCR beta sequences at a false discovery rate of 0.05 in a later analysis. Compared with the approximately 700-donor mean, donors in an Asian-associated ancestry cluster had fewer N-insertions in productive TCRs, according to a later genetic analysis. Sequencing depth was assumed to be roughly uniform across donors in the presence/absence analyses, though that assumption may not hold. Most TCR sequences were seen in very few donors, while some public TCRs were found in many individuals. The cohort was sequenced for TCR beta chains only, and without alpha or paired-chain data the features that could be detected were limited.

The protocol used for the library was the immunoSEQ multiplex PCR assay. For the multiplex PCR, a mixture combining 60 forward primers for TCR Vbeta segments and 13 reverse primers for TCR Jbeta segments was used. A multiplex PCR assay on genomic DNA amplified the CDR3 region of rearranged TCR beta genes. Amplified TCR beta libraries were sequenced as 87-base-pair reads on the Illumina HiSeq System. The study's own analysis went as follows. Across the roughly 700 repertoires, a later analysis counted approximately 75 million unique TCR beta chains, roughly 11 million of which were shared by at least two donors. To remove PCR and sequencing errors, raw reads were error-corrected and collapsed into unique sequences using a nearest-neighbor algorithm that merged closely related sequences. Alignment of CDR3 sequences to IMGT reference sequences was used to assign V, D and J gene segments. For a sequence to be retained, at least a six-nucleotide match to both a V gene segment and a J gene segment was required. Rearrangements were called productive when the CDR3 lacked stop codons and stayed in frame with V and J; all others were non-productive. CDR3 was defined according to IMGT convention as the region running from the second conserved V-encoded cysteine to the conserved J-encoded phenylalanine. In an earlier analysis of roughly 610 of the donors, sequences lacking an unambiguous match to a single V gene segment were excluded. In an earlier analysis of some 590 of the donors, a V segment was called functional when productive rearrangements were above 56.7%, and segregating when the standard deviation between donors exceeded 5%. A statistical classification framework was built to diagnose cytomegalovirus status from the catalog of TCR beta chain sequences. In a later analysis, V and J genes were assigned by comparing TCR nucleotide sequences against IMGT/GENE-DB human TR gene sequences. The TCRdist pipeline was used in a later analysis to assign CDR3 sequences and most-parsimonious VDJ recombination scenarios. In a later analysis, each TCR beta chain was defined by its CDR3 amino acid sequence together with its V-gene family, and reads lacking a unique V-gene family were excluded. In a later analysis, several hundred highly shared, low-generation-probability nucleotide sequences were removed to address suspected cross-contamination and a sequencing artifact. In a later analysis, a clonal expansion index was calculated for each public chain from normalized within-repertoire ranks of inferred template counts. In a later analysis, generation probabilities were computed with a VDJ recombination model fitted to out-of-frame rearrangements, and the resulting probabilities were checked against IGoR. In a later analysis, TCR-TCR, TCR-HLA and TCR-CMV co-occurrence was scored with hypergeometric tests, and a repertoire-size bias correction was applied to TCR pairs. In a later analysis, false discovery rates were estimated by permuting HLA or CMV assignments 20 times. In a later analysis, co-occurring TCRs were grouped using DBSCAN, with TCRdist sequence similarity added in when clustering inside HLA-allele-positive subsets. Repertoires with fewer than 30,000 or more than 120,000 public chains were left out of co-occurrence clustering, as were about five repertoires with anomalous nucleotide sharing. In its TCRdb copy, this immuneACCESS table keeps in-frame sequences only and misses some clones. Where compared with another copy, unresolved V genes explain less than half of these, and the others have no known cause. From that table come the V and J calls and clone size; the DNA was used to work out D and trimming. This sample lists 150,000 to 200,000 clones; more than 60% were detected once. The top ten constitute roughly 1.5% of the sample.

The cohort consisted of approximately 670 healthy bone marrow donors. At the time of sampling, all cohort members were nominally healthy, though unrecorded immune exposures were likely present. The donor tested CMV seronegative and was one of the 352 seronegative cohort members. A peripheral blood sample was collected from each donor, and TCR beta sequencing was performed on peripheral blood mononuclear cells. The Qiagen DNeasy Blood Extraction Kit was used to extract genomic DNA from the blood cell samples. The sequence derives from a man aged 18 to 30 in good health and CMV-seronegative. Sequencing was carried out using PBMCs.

In nucleotide form, the sequence is TGTGCCAGTAGCTCCGGGACAGGTCCCTATGGCTACACCTTC. Translated, it reads CASSSGTGPYGYTF. This chain is built from TRBV19 and TRBJ1-2, with 8 bases in between that match TRBD1. CDR1 and CDR2, looked up from the germline V gene (reference sequence), are LNHDA and SQIVND. The CDR3 covers 14 residues, taking in both the cysteine and the phenylalanine. CDR3 DNA only is kept here, 42 bases in frame from base 1. Trimming takes 6 bases off V and 4 bases off J; junction bases not matched to a gene: 7.